The 12 T cell receptor beta chains below were found in one sample sequenced in a study of shared clonotypes between healthy human individuals (TCRdb year 2020). Libraries came from the immunoSEQ multiplex PCR assay. In its TCRdb copy, this immuneACCESS table keeps in-frame sequences only and misses some clones. Where compared with another copy, unresolved V genes explain less than half of these, and the others have no known cause. In all, the sample holds over 2 million clones, and just under 95% of those were seen once. Around 0.35% of the sample rests with the top ten. The specimen was naive CD4+ T cells from PBMCs. Reading the label with the study, this specimen's cell subset or site is: CD45RA+ positively selected. The source is a man between 18 and 29 years old in good health. Some clones in this sample may be carry-over from other donors' samples.

The chain has TRBV5-4 and TRBJ1-5; D gene ambiguous. The CDR3 runs 14 residues. The germline gives CDR1 SGHNT, CDR2 YYREEE (reference sequence). Trimming shortened V by 4 bases and J by 0 bases, and 8 bases separated the two germline ends. The CDR3 reads CASSLRVSNQPQHF. CDR3 coding DNA: TGTGCCAGCAGCCTTAGGGTTAGCAATCAGCCCCAGCATTTT. Based on the CDR3 plus reference TRBV5-4 and TRBJ1-5, the full variable domain is ETGVTQSPTHLIKTRGQQVTLRCSSQSGHNTVSWYQQALGQGPQFIFQYYREEENGRGNFPPRFSGLQFPNYSSELNVNALELDDSALYLCASSLRVSNQPQHFGDGTRLSIL.

V is TRBV6-5 and J is TRBJ2-1; 7 nucleotides line up with TRBD1. The CDR3 loop spans 15 amino acids. The germline V gene has CDR1 MNHEY and CDR2 SVGAGI. The J segment lost 5 bases and the V segment lost 7 bases, leaving 11 bases of the junction unmatched. CDR3 DNA: TGTGCCAGCAACCGCCCGGGACAGTTAAACAATGAGCAGTTCTTC. Protein sequence: CASNRPGQLNNEQFF.

J is TRBJ2-5 and V is TRBV4-3; TRBD2 matches at 8 bases. CDR1 and CDR2 (germline): LGHNA, YSLEER. CDR3 length equals 17 residues. V dropped 3 bases and J dropped 5; count of bases not matched to a gene: 14. CDR3 loop: CASSHTSGRGQWETQYF. DNA of the CDR3: TGCGCCAGCAGCCACACAAGCGGGAGAGGACAGTGGGAGACCCAGTACTTC.

The chain employs TRBV6-5 and TRBJ2-5; no clear D gene. CDR1 is MNHEY, CDR2 SVGAGI, per germline. The CDR3 runs 14 residues. Deletions cut 0 bases from V and 1 base from J, with 6 bases between. CDR3 loop: CASSYSSSQETQYF. DNA of the CDR3: TGTGCCAGCAGTTACTCGAGTAGCCAAGAGACCCAGTACTTC.

The table lists this clone with a count of one. The chain employs TRBV18 and TRBJ1-5; no clear D gene. The CDR3 has 16 amino acids. CDR1 and CDR2 (germline): KGHSH, LQKENI. Trimming removed 3 bases at V and 1 base at J, with 13 bases between. The CDR3 sequence: CASSPDGFISNQPQHF. The CDR3 bases are TGTGCCAGCTCACCGGACGGGTTTATCAGCAATCAGCCCCAGCATTTT.

In its sample, this clone was seen once. The chain couples TRBV29-1 to TRBJ2-7; D may be TRBD2 (6 bases). Germline CDR1 is SQVTM and CDR2 is ANQGSEA. V was clipped by 4 bases and J by 3 bases, with 10 bases between them. The CDR3 length is 12 residues. CDR3 nucleotide sequence: TGCAGCGTTGGCCTCGGGGGCTACGAGCAGTACTTC. Translated, it gives CSVGLGGYEQYF.

The rearrangement uses TRBV5-4 and TRBJ2-1, with D uncertain. Germline values: CDR1 SGHNT, CDR2 YYREEE (reference sequence). The CDR3 has 15 amino acids. Trimming stripped 0 bases from V and 6 bases from J, with 13 bases between. The CDR3 loop is CASSLGTAWGNEQFF. The CDR3 nucleotides are TGTGCCAGCAGCTTGGGCACAGCTTGGGGCAATGAGCAGTTCTTC. The entire variable domain, with the rest obtained from reference TRBV5-4 and TRBJ2-1, is as follows: ETGVTQSPTHLIKTRGQQVTLRCSSQSGHNTVSWYQQALGQGPQFIFQYYREEENGRGNFPPRFSGLQFPNYSSELNVNALELDDSALYLCASSLGTAWGNEQFFGPGTRLTVL.

In regard to this clone: Other nucleotide sequences from this sample produce the same CDR3. The chain has TRBV9 and TRBJ2-3; no definite D call. The length of the CDR3 is 14 residues. Germline V gene sequence: CDR1 SGDLS, CDR2 YYNGEE. V lost 1 base and J lost 0, with 6 bases in between. In DNA, the CDR3 is TGTGCCAGCAGCGTATCTCCGAGCACAGATACGCAGTATTTT. Translated: CASSVSPSTDTQYF.

This chain uses TRBV29-1 with TRBJ1-2; D unresolved. V lost 4 bases and J lost 5, with 14 bases in between. Germline CDR1 is SQVTM and CDR2 is ANQGSEA. The CDR3 consists of 13 residues. The CDR3: CSVVGERGYGYTF. CDR3 DNA sequence: TGCAGCGTTGTCGGCGAGCGAGGATATGGCTACACCTTC. Together with reference TRBV29-1 and TRBJ1-2, the CDR3 gives the full variable domain: SAVISQKPSRDICQRGTSLTIQCQVDSQVTMMFWYRQQPGQSLTLIATANQGSEATYESGFVIDKFPISRPNLTFSTLTVSNMSPEDSSIYLCSVVGERGYGYTFGSGTRLTVV.

On this clone: This specimen includes other DNA sequences encoding the same CDR3. J is TRBJ1-2 and V is TRBV18; D unclear. CDR1 and CDR2 from the germline V gene are KGHSH and LQKENI. This CDR3 is 13 amino acids long. The ends were cut back, 4 bases at V and 3 bases at J, with 9 bases in the middle. In DNA, the CDR3 is TGTGCCAGCTCACTCACTGGGGACTATGGCTACACCTTC. It specifies CASSLTGDYGYTF.

The J gene is TRBJ1-2, the V gene TRBV25-1, with D possibly being TRBD1 (5 bases). Trimming removed 7 bases from V and 6 bases from J, with 18 bases in between. Looked up from germline, CDR1 is MGHDK and CDR2 is SYGVNS. The CDR3 runs 14 residues. DNA for the CDR3: TGTGCCAGCACCGGGTGGGGCCGTTCTCATGGCTACACCTTC. Protein sequence: CASTGWGRSHGYTF.

The chain joins TRBV5-1 to TRBJ2-6; TRBD1 agrees at 9 bases. The CDR3 loop spans 18 amino acids. Germline V gives CDR1 SGHRS, CDR2 YFSETQ. Germline trimming cut 4 bases from V and 0 bases from J; bases unmatched to any gene: 8. The CDR3, as DNA: TGCGCCAGCAGCCAGGGACAGGGTGGAGGCTCTGGGGCCAACGTCCTGACTTTC. The encoded protein is CASSQGQGGGSGANVLTF. Variable domain in full (rest from reference TRBV5-1 and TRBJ2-6): KAGVTQTPRYLIKTRGQQVTLSCSPISGHRSVSWYQQTPGQGLQFLFEYFSETQRNKGNFPGRFSGRQFSNSRSEMNVSTLELGDSALYLCASSQGQGGGSGANVLTFGAGSRLTVL.